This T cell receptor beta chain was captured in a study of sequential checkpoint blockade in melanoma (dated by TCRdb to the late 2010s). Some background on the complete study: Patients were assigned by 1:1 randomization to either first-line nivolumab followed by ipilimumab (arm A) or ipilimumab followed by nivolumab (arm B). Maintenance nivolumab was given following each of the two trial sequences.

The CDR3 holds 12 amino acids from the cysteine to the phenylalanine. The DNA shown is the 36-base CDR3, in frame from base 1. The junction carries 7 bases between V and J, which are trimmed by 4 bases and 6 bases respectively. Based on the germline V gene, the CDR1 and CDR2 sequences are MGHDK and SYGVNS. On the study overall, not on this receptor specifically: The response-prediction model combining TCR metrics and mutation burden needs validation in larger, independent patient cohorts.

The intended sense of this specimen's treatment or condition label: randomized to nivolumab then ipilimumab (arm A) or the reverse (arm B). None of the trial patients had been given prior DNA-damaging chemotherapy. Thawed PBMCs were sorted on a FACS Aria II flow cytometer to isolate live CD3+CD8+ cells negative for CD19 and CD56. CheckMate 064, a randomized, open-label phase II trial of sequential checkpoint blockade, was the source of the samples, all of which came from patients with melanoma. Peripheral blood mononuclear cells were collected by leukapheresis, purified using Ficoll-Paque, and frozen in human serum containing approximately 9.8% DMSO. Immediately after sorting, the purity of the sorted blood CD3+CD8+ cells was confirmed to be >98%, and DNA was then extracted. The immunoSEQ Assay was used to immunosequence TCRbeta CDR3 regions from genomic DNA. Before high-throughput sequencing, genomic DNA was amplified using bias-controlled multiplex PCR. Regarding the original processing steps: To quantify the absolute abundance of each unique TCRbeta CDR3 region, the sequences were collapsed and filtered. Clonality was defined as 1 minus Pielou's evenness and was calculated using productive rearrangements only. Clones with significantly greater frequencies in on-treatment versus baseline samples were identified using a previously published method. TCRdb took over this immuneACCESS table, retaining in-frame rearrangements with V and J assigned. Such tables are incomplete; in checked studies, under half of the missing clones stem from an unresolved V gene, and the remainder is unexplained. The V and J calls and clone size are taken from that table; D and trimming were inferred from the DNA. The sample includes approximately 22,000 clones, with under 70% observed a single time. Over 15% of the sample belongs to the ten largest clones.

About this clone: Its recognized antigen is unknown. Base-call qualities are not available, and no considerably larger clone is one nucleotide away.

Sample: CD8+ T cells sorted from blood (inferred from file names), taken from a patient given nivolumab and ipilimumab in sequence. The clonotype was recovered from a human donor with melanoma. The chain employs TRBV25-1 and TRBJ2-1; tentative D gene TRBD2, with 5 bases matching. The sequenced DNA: TGTGCCAGCAGTGGAGGAGGCAATGAGCAGTTCTTC. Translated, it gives CASSGGGNEQFF.